This T cell receptor (beta chain) came from a study of T cells in narcolepsy. TCRdb's copy holds only in-frame clones and misses some; the assay was immunoSEQ multiplex PCR. Among approximately 30,000 clones listed, about 89% were seen once. In regard to this clone: What it recognizes is unknown.

Germline V lookup: CDR1 SGHAT, CDR2 FQNNGV. There are 18 residues in the CDR3. V was pared by 5 bases and J by 0 bases, with 22 bases between. Study-wide points: Autoreactive clonotypes reportedly recurred in blood of same and different patients, not controls.

The chain links TRBV11-2 to TRBJ1-1; the D gene is possibly TRBD1 (6 bases). What was sequenced was CD45RA- memory CD4+ T cells from PBMCs. The TCR sequence derives from a human donor with narcolepsy. The CDR3 reads CASSNSPGAGLMNTEAFF. As DNA, the CDR3 is TGTGCCAGCAGCAACTCGCCGGGGGCCGGCCTTATGAACACTGAAGCTTTCTTT.